A selection of T cell receptor beta chains follows, all from one sample in a study of Graves' ophthalmopathy and Graves' hyperthyroidism. One entry per CDR3 protein, called by TCRdb with MiXCR from the multiplex PCR reads. The data hold more than 1,000,000 distinct CDR3 sequences, with about two fifths observed a single time. Sequencing used peripheral blood or thyroid tissue (not recorded which). These receptors were obtained from an adult man with Graves' hyperthyroidism. Each CDR3 is given with its conserved first and last residue. The order of the fields is J gene, clone size, CDR3 length, V gene, D gene, CDR3 protein, CDR3 DNA. A D gene is named only where the DNA matches it firmly. Not all rows give a size; the values are once, few, many and, for expanded clones, a class.

TRBJ1-1	-	14	TRBV11-2	-	CAGSLVGGNTEAFF	TGTGCCGGCAGCTTAGTGGGCGGGAACACTGAAGCTTTCTTT
TRBJ2-7	few	13	TRBV20-1	TRBD2	CSARKTQRDKQYF	TGCAGTGCTAGAAAAACCCAGCGGGATAAGCAGTACTTC
TRBJ2-7	few	20	TRBV7-9	TRBD2	CASSLRLGTSGGRSSYEQYF	TGTGCCAGCAGCTTAAGGCTGGGGACTAGCGGGGGCCGGAGCTCCTACGAGCAGTACTTC
TRBJ2-2	once	15	TRBV20-1	-	CSALGPGQVTGELFF	TGCAGTGCTCTCGGACCCGGGCAGGTCACCGGGGAGCTGTTTTTT
TRBJ1-3	many	18	TRBV15	TRBD1	CATSTGTGFPYSGNTIYF	TGTGCCACCAGTACCGGGACAGGGTTTCCCTACTCTGGAAACACCATATATTTT
TRBJ1-4	many	15	TRBV24-1	TRBD1	CATSAPTGGNEKLFF	TGTGCCACCAGTGCTCCGACAGGGGGAAATGAAAAACTGTTTTTT
TRBJ2-7	many	15	TRBV15	-	CATSRDRDPVIEQYF	TGTGCCACCAGCAGAGACCGGGACCCGGTGATCGAGCAGTACTTC
TRBJ2-7	-	15	TRBV29-1	-	CSVVPSGTGSYEQYF	TGCAGCGTTGTCCCCTCGGGGACCGGGTCCTACGAGCAGTACTTC
TRBJ2-3	-	13	TRBV5-1	-	CASSSLRADTQYF	TGCGCCAGCAGCTCCCTGAGGGCAGATACGCAGTATTTT
TRBJ2-5	few	15	TRBV9	-	CASSPTRGPKETQYF	TGTGCCAGCAGCCCCACCCGGGGCCCGAAAGAGACCCAGTACTTC
TRBJ1-1	-	18	TRBV5-1	-	CAGSLEPWGRGMNTEAFF	TGCGCCGGCAGCTTAGAACCCTGGGGCAGAGGTATGAACACTGAAGCTTTCTTT
TRBJ2-7	few	15	TRBV19	TRBD2	CASSRGLAGSSEQYF	TGTGCCAGTAGTAGGGGACTAGCGGGATCGTCCGAGCAGTACTTC
TRBJ1-5	-	16	TRBV12-3/TRBV12-4	-	CASRPQGLGGTQPQHF	TGTGCCAGCAGGCCACAGGGCTTGGGGGGGACTCAGCCCCAGCATTTT
TRBJ2-2	many	13	TRBV2	TRBD1	CASKGQGYGELFF	TGTGCCAGCAAGGGACAGGGTTACGGGGAGCTGTTTTTT
TRBJ2-6	-	19	TRBV15	-	CATSRARWGLNTGANVLTF	TGTGCCACCAGCAGAGCCCGGTGGGGGCTGAACACTGGGGCCAACGTCCTGACTTTC
TRBJ2-7	once	14	TRBV7-6	TRBD2	CASSSPGGIHEQYF	TGTGCCAGCAGTAGTCCGGGGGGTATCCACGAGCAGTACTTC
TRBJ1-2	few	15	TRBV3-1	-	CASSRHPTGDYGYTF	TGTGCCAGCAGCCGCCACCCGACGGGGGACTATGGCTACACCTTC
TRBJ1-5	many	13	TRBV7-8	-	CASRADSNQPQHF	TGTGCCAGCAGAGCCGATAGCAATCAGCCCCAGCATTTT
TRBJ2-7	once	15	TRBV5-1	-	CASSLTQGSFSEQYF	TGCGCCAGCAGCTTGACGCAGGGGTCGTTCTCCGAGCAGTACTTC
TRBJ2-5	-	11	TRBV25-1	-	CTSRDDGDQYF	TGTACCAGCAGAGACGACGGGGACCAGTACTTC
TRBJ2-2	-	15	TRBV10-3	-	CAINDDRGNTGELFF	TGTGCCATCAATGACGACCGGGGTAACACCGGGGAGCTGTTTTTT
TRBJ2-5	-	14	TRBV12-3/TRBV12-4	-	CASRPGPDSQPQYF	TGTGCCAGCAGGCCCGGACCGGACAGCCAGCCCCAGTACTTC
TRBJ1-2	many	16	TRBV11-2	-	CASSSRQAGVNYGYTF	TGTGCCAGCAGCTCACGCCAAGCAGGGGTTAACTATGGCTACACCTTC
TRBJ2-2	-	15	TRBV12-3/TRBV12-4	TRBD1	CASSPRTGLTGELFF	TGTGCCAGCAGTCCCCGGACAGGGCTGACCGGGGAGCTGTTTTTT
TRBJ1-4	-	17	TRBV4-1	-	CASSPSGRLVVNEKLFF	TGCGCCAGCAGTCCATCGGGACGACTGGTGGTTAATGAAAAACTGTTTTTT
TRBJ2-7	-	15	TRBV3-1	TRBD1	CASSQAAGGSYEQYF	TGTGCCAGCAGCCAAGCTGCAGGGGGTTCCTACGAGCAGTACTTC
TRBJ1-2	-	16	TRBV11-2	-	CASSLAPGHTNYGYTF	TGTGCCAGCAGCTTGGCCCCGGGACATACTAACTATGGCTACACCTTC
TRBJ2-7	-	14	TRBV7-7	-	CASFRDGRSYEQYF	TGTGCCAGCTTCCGGGACGGCCGCTCCTACGAGCAGTACTTC
TRBJ1-5	few	15	TRBV6-5	-	CASSYKGGNNQPQHF	TGTGCCAGCAGTTACAAGGGCGGGAACAATCAGCCCCAGCATTTT
TRBJ2-7	few	14	TRBV15	-	CATSRPLARDEQYF	TGTGCCACCAGCAGACCCTTAGCGCGAGACGAGCAGTACTTC
TRBJ1-2	many	15	TRBV7-9	-	CASSLDSRVVYGYTF	TGTGCCAGCAGCTTAGATTCCCGCGTGGTCTATGGCTACACCTTC
TRBJ1-5	few	16	TRBV20-1	-	CSARVPQGYSNQPQHF	TGCAGTGCTAGGGTCCCGCAGGGTTATAGCAATCAGCCCCAGCATTTT
TRBJ2-7	many	13	TRBV7-9	TRBD1	CASSSATGGEQYF	TGTGCCAGCAGCTCGGCCACAGGGGGCGAGCAGTACTTC
TRBJ2-7	-	15	TRBV19	TRBD2	CASQDLAGVLDEQYF	TGTGCCAGCCAGGACTTAGCGGGAGTTTTAGACGAGCAGTACTTC
TRBJ2-5	few	15	TRBV15	TRBD2	CATSRPRGEGETQYF	TGTGCCACCAGCAGACCTCGGGGGGAGGGAGAGACCCAGTACTTC
TRBJ1-2	many	15	TRBV19	TRBD1	CASSSTGTGVYGYTF	TGTGCCAGTAGTTCTACCGGGACAGGGGTCTATGGCTACACCTTC
TRBJ1-6	-	17	TRBV12-3/TRBV12-4	-	CASSFPRRRGMYSPLHF	TGTGCCAGCAGTTTCCCCCGGAGGAGGGGGATGTATTCACCCCTCCACTTT
TRBJ2-5	-	14	TRBV29-1	TRBD1	CSVAGTGALGTQYF	TGCAGCGTTGCTGGGACAGGGGCACTAGGGACCCAGTACTTC
TRBJ2-7	many	15	TRBV7-2	-	CASSLSGTSTYEQYF	TGTGCCAGCAGCTTATCGGGGACCTCGACCTACGAGCAGTACTTC
TRBJ1-2	-	13	TRBV7-3	-	CASSAPGGRGYTF	TGTGCCAGCAGCGCTCCGGGGGGACGGGGCTACACCTTC
TRBJ2-5	few	15	TRBV25-1	TRBD1	CASSEIRGHQETQYF	TGTGCCAGCAGTGAAATCAGGGGGCACCAAGAGACCCAGTACTTC
TRBJ1-1	-	14	TRBV28	-	CASSSAGGLISAFF	TGTGCCAGCAGTTCCGCTGGGGGGCTCATATCGGCTTTCTTT
TRBJ2-5	-	13	TRBV10-3	-	CASRRGPGETQYF	TGTGCCAGCAGGCGGGGCCCCGGGGAGACCCAGTACTTC
TRBJ1-2	many	14	TRBV5-8	-	CASSSRTDLYGYTF	TGTGCCAGCAGCTCTCGGACGGACCTCTATGGCTACACCTTC
TRBJ1-5	-	18	TRBV10-3	TRBD1	CASSSPGQGRYSNQPQHF	TGTGCCAGCAGTTCGCCGGGACAGGGACGATATAGCAATCAGCCCCAGCATTTT
TRBJ1-3	-	16	TRBV29-1	TRBD1	CSVGTGGRDYGYTIYF	TGCAGCGTTGGGACAGGGGGCCGAGACTATGGCTACACCATATATTTT
TRBJ2-5	-	12	TRBV2	TRBD1	CASDRGPLPQYF	TGTGCCAGCGACAGGGGGCCACTTCCCCAGTACTTC
TRBJ2-2	-	13	TRBV5-1	-	CASSGQITGELFF	TGCGCCAGCAGCGGGCAGATCACCGGGGAGCTGTTTTTT
TRBJ2-6	-	17	TRBV7-3	-	CASSAQGGFAGANVLTF	TGTGCCAGCAGCGCACAGGGTGGGTTTGCTGGGGCCAACGTCCTGACTTTC
TRBJ2-2	many	17	TRBV25-1	-	CASSEFGVRGNTGELFF	TGTGCCAGCAGTGAATTTGGGGTGCGGGGTAACACCGGGGAGCTGTTTTTT
TRBJ2-7	-	13	TRBV3-1	-	CASSQDYSAEQYF	TGTGCCAGCAGCCAAGATTATTCGGCAGAGCAGTACTTC
TRBJ1-2	few	15	TRBV10-2	-	CASSEPDTINYGYTF	TGCGCCAGCAGTGAGCCGGACACTATTAACTATGGCTACACCTTC
TRBJ1-5	once	16	TRBV6-6	TRBD1	CASSSFPRGGNQPQHF	TGTGCCAGCAGCTCATTTCCCAGGGGGGGCAATCAGCCCCAGCATTTT
TRBJ1-2	few	16	TRBV27	-	CASSPRSTGGTSGYTF	TGTGCCAGCAGTCCAAGATCGACAGGTGGGACCAGTGGCTACACCTTC
TRBJ2-2	-	15	TRBV20-1	TRBD2	CSARDLGGGIGELFF	TGCAGTGCTAGAGATCTCGGCGGGGGTATCGGGGAGCTGTTTTTT